This is a list of T cell receptor beta chains from one sample in a study of OX40 agonist ivuxolimab in advanced cancers. The data were produced by immunoSEQ multiplex PCR, yet TCRdb's version contains in-frame clones alone and is incomplete. The sample lists roughly 86,000 clones; roughly 92% were seen once. The source material was CD4+ or CD8+ T cells sorted from blood, sampled in a trial of the OX40 agonist ivuxolimab. The receptors here all came from an adult with an advanced solid tumor such as melanoma, head and neck, liver or kidney cancer. Each CDR3 is given with its conserved first and last residue. A D gene is named only where the DNA matches it firmly. Rows give clone size only sometimes, using once, few, many, or a class for an expanded clone.

J gene: TRBJ1-2; D gene: .; V gene: TRBV5-1; clone size: .; CDR3 protein: CASSFGGSNYGYTF; CDR3 DNA: TGCGCCAGCAGCTTCGGCGGCTCTAACTATGGCTACACCTTC
J gene: TRBJ1-3; D gene: .; V gene: TRBV28; clone size: .; CDR3 protein: CASSHGGPSKHTIYF; CDR3 DNA: TGTGCCAGCAGTCATGGGGGGCCGAGTAAACACACCATATATTTT
J gene: TRBJ1-3; D gene: .; V gene: TRBV7-8; clone size: .; CDR3 protein: CASSSAKGHIVFVSGNTIYF; CDR3 DNA: TGTGCCAGCAGTTCCGCTAAGGGACATATCGTCTTCGTGTCAGGAAACACCATATATTTT
J gene: TRBJ2-1; D gene: .; V gene: TRBV5-1; clone size: .; CDR3 protein: CASSLDREQFF; CDR3 DNA: TGCGCCAGCAGCTTGGACAGGGAGCAGTTCTTC
J gene: TRBJ2-5; D gene: TRBD1; V gene: TRBV30; clone size: .; CDR3 protein: CAWSVIGTAKETQYF; CDR3 DNA: TGTGCCTGGAGTGTAATCGGGACAGCTAAAGAGACCCAGTACTTC
J gene: TRBJ2-2; D gene: .; V gene: TRBV4-1; clone size: .; CDR3 protein: CASSPRGRENTGELFF; CDR3 DNA: TGCGCCAGCAGCCCACGCGGCAGGGAGAACACCGGGGAGCTGTTTTTT
J gene: TRBJ1-1; D gene: TRBD1; V gene: TRBV6-6; clone size: .; CDR3 protein: CASSQPGTGLWAFF; CDR3 DNA: TGTGCCAGCAGTCAGCCTGGGACAGGGCTGTGGGCTTTCTTT
J gene: TRBJ2-7; D gene: TRBD2; V gene: TRBV15; clone size: .; CDR3 protein: CATSRTSGSYEQYF; CDR3 DNA: TGTGCCACCAGCCGGACTAGCGGGAGTTACGAGCAGTACTTC
J gene: TRBJ1-1; D gene: .; V gene: TRBV5-1; clone size: .; CDR3 protein: CASSLAVNTEAFF; CDR3 DNA: TGCGCCAGCAGCTTGGCCGTGAACACTGAAGCTTTCTTT
J gene: TRBJ1-1; D gene: .; V gene: TRBV5-1; clone size: .; CDR3 protein: CASSPATQAGSFF; CDR3 DNA: TGCGCCAGCAGCCCCGCGACACAGGCGGGTTCTTTCTTT
J gene: TRBJ2-1; D gene: .; V gene: TRBV7-2; clone size: few; CDR3 protein: CASSLSLREQFF; CDR3 DNA: TGTGCCAGCAGCCTTTCCCTCAGGGAGCAGTTCTTC
J gene: TRBJ1-1; D gene: .; V gene: TRBV5-1; clone size: .; CDR3 protein: CASSFGQRSNTEAFF; CDR3 DNA: TGCGCCAGCAGCTTCGGGCAGAGATCCAACACTGAAGCTTTCTTT
J gene: TRBJ1-2; D gene: .; V gene: TRBV19; clone size: .; CDR3 protein: CASSAKKGRNYGYTF; CDR3 DNA: TGTGCCAGTAGTGCTAAAAAGGGGAGAAACTATGGCTACACCTTC
J gene: TRBJ1-5; D gene: .; V gene: TRBV30; clone size: few; CDR3 protein: CAWRAGQKNQPQHF; CDR3 DNA: TGTGCCTGGAGGGCGGGACAAAAGAATCAGCCCCAGCATTTT
J gene: TRBJ2-7; D gene: .; V gene: TRBV6-5; clone size: few; CDR3 protein: CATKRDRLETNEQYF; CDR3 DNA: TGTGCCACAAAGCGGGACAGGCTCGAGACGAACGAGCAGTACTTC
J gene: TRBJ2-7; D gene: TRBD2; V gene: TRBV7-8; clone size: .; CDR3 protein: CASSIQLAGGDLYF; CDR3 DNA: TGTGCCAGCAGCATCCAACTAGCGGGGGGGGATCTGTACTTC
J gene: TRBJ1-2; D gene: TRBD1; V gene: TRBV18; clone size: .; CDR3 protein: CASSPQGQGNYGYTF; CDR3 DNA: TGTGCCAGCTCACCACAAGGACAGGGGAACTATGGCTACACCTTC
J gene: TRBJ2-5; D gene: TRBD2; V gene: TRBV2; clone size: .; CDR3 protein: CANTSTLGGAQYF; CDR3 DNA: TGTGCCAACACGTCCACTCTTGGGGGGGCCCAGTACTTC
J gene: TRBJ2-2; D gene: TRBD2; V gene: TRBV5-1; clone size: .; CDR3 protein: CASSLGLAGTGELFF; CDR3 DNA: TGCGCCAGCAGCTTAGGACTAGCGGGCACCGGGGAGCTGTTTTTT
J gene: TRBJ1-2; D gene: .; V gene: TRBV4-2; clone size: .; CDR3 protein: CASSQDFDQGLSYGYTF; CDR3 DNA: TGTGCCAGCAGCCAAGATTTTGATCAGGGCCTCAGCTATGGCTACACCTTC